This record looks at one T cell receptor beta chain sequence and its context. Repertoires were generated with immunoSEQ multiplex PCR, while TCRdb's copy carries only in-frame clones and drops some. The table lists tens of thousands of clones, roughly 90% of them singletons, with approximately 4.4% in the top ten. These data belong to a study of technical replicates of blood from several donors. Trimming removed 6 bases from V and 2 bases from J, with 10 bases in between. CDR1 is SGHVS, CDR2 FQNEAQ, per germline. The CDR3 loop spans 13 amino acids. This chain joins TRBV7-8 and TRBJ2-5; D remains unclear. This TCR came from a human donor in good health. Some clones in this sample may be carry-over from other donors' samples. The sample taken for sequencing was PBMCs. The CDR3 bases are TGTGCCAGCAGTCAACCCAGTCAAGAGACCCAGTACTTC. Translating it yields CASSQPSQETQYF.